The 21 T cell receptor beta chains given below trace back to one sample, sequenced in a study of shared clonotypes between healthy human individuals. Clones were sequenced by immunoSEQ multiplex PCR, and TCRdb holds only the in-frame ones, with some missing. The repertoire holds millions of clones, more than 80% seen once, with about 0.13% in the top ten. Sequencing was carried out using naive CD4+ T cells sorted from blood. Subset indicated: CD45RA+ positively selected. The source is a man aged 18 to 30 in good health.

The chain combines TRBV2 with TRBJ1-4; the D gene is possibly TRBD1 (5 bases). The germline V gene has CDR1 SNHLY and CDR2 FYNNEI. The CDR3 spans 16 residues. V was clipped by 8 bases and J by 0 bases, with 16 bases between them. The CDR3 region is CASEVGGAPTNEKLFF. DNA of the CDR3: TGTGCCAGCGAAGTAGGAGGGGCTCCAACTAATGAAAAACTGTTTTTT.

The gene calls are TRBV5-4 and TRBJ2-1, with 11 bases matching TRBD1. The J segment lost 4 bases and the V segment lost 4 bases, leaving 4 bases of the junction unmatched. Germline values: CDR1 SGHNT, CDR2 YYREEE (reference sequence). CDR3 length: 15 residues. CDR3 loop: CASSADRGQYNEQFF. DNA of the CDR3: TGTGCCAGCAGCGCGGACAGGGGGCAGTACAATGAGCAGTTCTTC.

J is TRBJ1-4 and V is TRBV30; D ambiguous. Germline CDR1 is GTSNPN and CDR2 is SVGIG (reference sequence). CDR3 length equals 15 residues. Trimming removed 0 bases at V and 4 bases at J, with 12 bases between. CDR3 DNA: TGTGCCTGGAGTGTAAAGGCGTCGCTTAATGAAAAACTGTTTTTT. Protein sequence: CAWSVKASLNEKLFF.

The chain couples TRBV30 to TRBJ1-4; TRBD1 matches at 7 bases. The CDR3 has 14 amino acids. Germline V CDR1 and CDR2: GTSNPN, SVGIG (reference sequence). The ends lost 5 bases at V and 4 bases at J; junction bases unmatched: 7. Here the CDR3 DNA reads TGTGCCTGGGCTACAGGGGCAGTTAATGAAAAACTGTTTTTT. Its translation is CAWATGAVNEKLFF.

CDR3 nucleotides: TGTGCCAGCGGTCTTCAGGACAGTCCCACAGATACGCAGTATTTT. Translating it yields CASGLQDSPTDTQYF. The chain combines TRBV21-1 with TRBJ2-3; TRBD1, as called in the table, went unchecked against the DNA. TRBV21-1 is annotated as a pseudogene. The CDR3 contains 15 residues.

This rearrangement joins TRBV10-3 to TRBJ2-5; 8 nucleotides agree with TRBD1. The end of the DNA fits TRBJ2-7 better, so the J call may be wrong. Germline V gene sequence: CDR1 ENHRY, CDR2 SYGVKD. This CDR3 is 14 amino acids long. CDR3: CAIRQDREYNEQYF. As DNA, the CDR3 is TGTGCCATCAGACAGGACAGGGAGTATAACGAGCAGTACTTC.

The gene calls are TRBV9 and TRBJ2-3; either TRBD1 or TRBD2 may fit D (5 bases each). Trimming left V 7 bases short and J 3 bases short, with 24 bases between. The CDR3 spans 17 residues. Germline V CDR1 and CDR2: SGDLS, YYNGEE. CDR3 coding DNA: TGTGCCAGCTCCCCCCGTAGGAAAGAAGAGGGGACAGATACGCAGTATTTT. Encoded protein: CASSPRRKEEGTDTQYF. Using reference TRBV9 and TRBJ2-3 for the parts outside the CDR3, the full variable domain is DSGVTQTPKHLITATGQRVTLRCSPRSGDLSVYWYQQSLDQGLQFLIQYYNGEERAKGNILERFSAQQFPDLHSELNLSSLELGDSALYFCASSPRRKEEGTDTQYFGPGTRLTVL.

The V gene is TRBV6-5, the J gene TRBJ2-7, with TRBD1 identical over 7 bases. V shed 6 bases, J shed 3 bases, and the junction held 8 bases outside the gene matches. The germline V gene encodes CDR1 MNHEY and CDR2 SVGAGI. CDR3 length: 14 residues. CDR3 bases: TGTGCCAGCAGCTCGGGACAGAACCTCTACGAGCAGTACTTC. Its protein is CASSSGQNLYEQYF.

This chain uses TRBV7-2 with TRBJ1-1, with 8 bases that match TRBD1. The trim removed 0 bases at V and 4 bases at J, leaving 10 bases unmatched. Germline CDR1 SGHTA, CDR2 FQGNSA. The CDR3 is 17 residues long. The CDR3 protein is CASSLAVGRGRVTEAFF. The CDR3 nucleotides read TGTGCCAGCAGCTTAGCGGTTGGCAGGGGGCGCGTCACTGAAGCTTTCTTT.

The chain employs TRBV27 and TRBJ2-2; 10 nucleotides match TRBD2. V dropped 4 bases and J dropped 4; count of bases not matched to a gene: 12. The V gene's germline CDR1 is MNHEY and CDR2 SMNVEV (reference sequence). This CDR3 is built from 18 residues. The CDR3: CASSSARVSGRVTGELFF. The CDR3 DNA is TGTGCCAGCAGTTCCGCCCGGGTCAGCGGGAGGGTCACCGGGGAGCTGTTTTTT.

This clone was seen once. This chain uses TRBV25-1 with TRBJ1-2; the D is unclear. This CDR3 region has 12 residues. Deletions cut 1 base from V and 6 bases from J, with 6 bases between. Germline CDR1 and CDR2: MGHDK and SYGVNS. The CDR3 reads CASSEWLHGYTF. The CDR3 DNA reads TGTGCCAGCAGTGAATGGCTGCATGGCTACACCTTC.

Turning to this clone: Other nucleotide sequences in the sample specify the same CDR3. The gene calls are TRBV6-5 and TRBJ2-7; 7 nucleotides align to TRBD1. The CDR3 sequence is 13 residues long. Germline-derived CDR1 and CDR2 are MNHEY and SVGAGI. V was clipped by 6 bases and J by 3 bases; unmatched bases: 5. The CDR3 DNA reads TGTGCCAGCAGAGCCGGGACAGTCTACGAGCAGTACTTC. Its translation: CASRAGTVYEQYF.

The chain uses TRBV4-2 and TRBJ1-1; TRBD1 might be the D (5 bases). This CDR3 is built from 14 residues. With 0 bases removed from V and 4 bases from J, the gap between germline ends came to 9 bases. Germline CDR1 LGHNA, CDR2 YNFKEQ. The CDR3 region is CASSQDRVVTEAFF. CDR3 DNA sequence: TGTGCCAGCAGCCAAGACAGGGTTGTCACTGAAGCTTTCTTT.

The chain employs TRBV10-3 and TRBJ2-3, with a possible D match to TRBD1 (6 bases). The CDR3 is 14 residues long. The germline CDR1 and CDR2 sequences are ENHRY and SYGVKD. V dropped 3 bases and J dropped 3 bases, with 10 bases sitting between them. In DNA form, the CDR3 reads TGTGCCATCAGTGAACAGGGAATAACAGATACGCAGTATTTT. As protein: CAISEQGITDTQYF.

The chain recombines TRBV5-1 with TRBJ1-1; 9 bases map to TRBD1. The CDR3 loop spans 18 amino acids. Germline CDR1 and CDR2: SGHRS and YFSETQ. Trimming took 6 bases from V and 2 from J; bases not matched to a gene: 17. CDR3 nucleotide sequence: TGCGCCAGCACCAGGACAGGGGAAAACCTCGGCCTAAACACTGAAGCTTTCTTT. It specifies CASTRTGENLGLNTEAFF. Full variable domain (remainder filled in from reference TRBV5-1 and TRBJ1-1): KAGVTQTPRYLIKTRGQQVTLSCSPISGHRSVSWYQQTPGQGLQFLFEYFSETQRNKGNFPGRFSGRQFSNSRSEMNVSTLELGDSALYLCASTRTGENLGLNTEAFFGQGTRLTVV.

The CDR3 spells CAVEQDGTGELFF. The CDR3, as DNA: TGTGCCGTAGAACAGGACGGCACCGGGGAGCTGTTTTTT. The chain combines TRBV19 with TRBJ2-2; possibly TRBD1 for D (5 bases). Germline CDR1 is LNHDA and CDR2 is SQIVND (reference sequence). V gave up 11 bases and J gave up 4 bases, with 14 bases separating them. This CDR3 has 13 residues.

This rearrangement joins TRBV7-9 to TRBJ1-4, with 10 bases aligning to TRBD1. The ends lost 5 bases at V and 10 bases at J; junction bases unmatched: 7. Looked up from germline, CDR1 is SEHNR and CDR2 is FQNEAQ (reference sequence). The length of the CDR3 is 14 residues. Written as DNA, the CDR3 is TGTGCCAGCAGCATAAGACAGGGGGCAGGAAAACTGTTTTTT. The encoded protein is CASSIRQGAGKLFF.

The CDR3 nucleotides read TGTGCCAGCAGCCGAGGGTTTAACTATGGCTACACCTTC. Encoded protein: CASSRGFNYGYTF. The genes are TRBV6-5 and TRBJ1-2, with no clear D. Germline V gene data show CDR1 as MNHEY and CDR2 as SVGAGI. V was pared by 6 bases and J by 1 base, with 9 bases between. This CDR3 comprises 13 residues.

In DNA, the CDR3 is TGTGCCAGCAGCTTAGATGCGGGTGAAAAACTGTTTTTT. Protein: CASSLDAGEKLFF. V is TRBV7-9 and J is TRBJ1-4; no firm D call. Germline CDR1 is SEHNR and CDR2 is FQNEAQ (reference sequence). V was clipped by 1 base and J by 7 bases, with 7 bases between them. The CDR3 is 13 residues long.

The chain is built from TRBV2 and TRBJ2-1; D might be TRBD2 (5 bases). Germline V gene lookup returns CDR1 SNHLY and CDR2 FYNNEI. The CDR3 runs to 14 residues. The V end lost 8 bases, the J end lost 9 bases, and 20 bases lay between the germline ends. The DNA for the CDR3 is TGTGCCAGCCGCCCATTTAAGTCTGGGAGTGAGCAGTTCTTC. Its translation is CASRPFKSGSEQFF.

The genes are TRBV7-3 and TRBJ2-1; 7 bases map to TRBD1. Trimming took 5 bases from V and 7 from J; bases not matched to a gene: 14. Germline V CDR1 and CDR2: SGHTA, FQGTGA. There are 16 residues in the CDR3. This chain's CDR3 is CASSLRTGVTGNEQFF. The CDR3 DNA is TGTGCCAGCAGCCTTCGCACAGGGGTCACGGGTAATGAGCAGTTCTTC.